This T cell receptor (beta chain) comes out of a study of Ad26.COV2.S vaccination and SARS-CoV-2 variants. Study details: Donor was in the COV1001 Ad26.COV2.S trial arm. Study-level results: Individuals receiving vaccine had higher spike-specific TCR breadth than placebo recipients did.

To note about this clone: Antigen unknown.

Treatment reported: some 20 received Ad26.COV2.S at low or high dose, single or two shots; roughly five received placebo; per-sample allocation not given. The samples date from day 63 after the first vaccine or placebo injection. The individual, an adult aged 18-55 years, was a donor in Boston. Clones were sequenced by immunoSEQ multiplex PCR, and TCRdb holds only the in-frame ones, with some missing. Of approximately 420,000 clones in the sample, roughly nine tenths were seen once. V dropped 5 bases and J dropped 2; count of bases not matched to a gene: 2. Germline V CDR1 and CDR2: SGHTA, FQGNSA. The length of the CDR3 is 13 residues.

The chain is built from TRBV7-2 and TRBJ1-2, with 7 positions matching TRBD1. This TCR was recovered from a person between 18 and 65 years old who received the Ad26.COV2.S COVID-19 vaccine or a placebo. The source was peripheral blood, collected in a trial of Ad26.COV2.S vaccine versus placebo. This CDR3 is CASSMGQNYGYTF. Written as DNA, the CDR3 is TGTGCCAGCAGCATGGGACAGAACTATGGCTACACCTTC.